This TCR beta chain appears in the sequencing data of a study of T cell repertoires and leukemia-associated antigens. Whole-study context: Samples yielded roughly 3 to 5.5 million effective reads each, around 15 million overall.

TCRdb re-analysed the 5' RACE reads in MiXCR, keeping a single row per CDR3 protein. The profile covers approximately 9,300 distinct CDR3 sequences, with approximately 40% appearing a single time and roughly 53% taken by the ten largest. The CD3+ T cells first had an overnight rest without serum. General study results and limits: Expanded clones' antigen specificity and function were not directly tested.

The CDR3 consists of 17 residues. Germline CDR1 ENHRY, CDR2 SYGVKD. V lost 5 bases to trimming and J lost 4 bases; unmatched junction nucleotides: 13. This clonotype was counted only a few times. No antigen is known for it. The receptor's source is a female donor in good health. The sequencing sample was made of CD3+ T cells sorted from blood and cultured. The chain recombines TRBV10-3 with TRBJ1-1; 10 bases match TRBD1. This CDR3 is CAISPRDRGGGRTEAFF. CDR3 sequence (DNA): TGTGCCATCAGTCCCCGGGACAGGGGTGGTGGGCGCACTGAAGCTTTCTTT.